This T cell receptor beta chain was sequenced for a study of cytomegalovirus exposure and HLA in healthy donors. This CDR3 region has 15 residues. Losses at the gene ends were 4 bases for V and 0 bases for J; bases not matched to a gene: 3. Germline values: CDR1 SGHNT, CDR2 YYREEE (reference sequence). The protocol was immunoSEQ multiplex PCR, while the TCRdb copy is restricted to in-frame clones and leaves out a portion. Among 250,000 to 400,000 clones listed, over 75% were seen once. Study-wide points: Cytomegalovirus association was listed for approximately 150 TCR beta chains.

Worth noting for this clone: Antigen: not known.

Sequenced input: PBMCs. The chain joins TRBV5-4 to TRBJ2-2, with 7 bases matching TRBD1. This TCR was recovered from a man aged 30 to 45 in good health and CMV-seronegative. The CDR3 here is CASSPGTANTGELFF. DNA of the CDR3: TGTGCCAGCAGCCCCGGGACAGCGAACACCGGGGAGCTGTTTTTT.